This entry lists 21 T cell receptor beta chains sequenced from one sample in a study of OX40 agonist ivuxolimab in advanced cancers. Preparation of the library involved the immunoSEQ multiplex PCR assay. TCRdb retrieved this table from immuneACCESS and kept in-frame rearrangements only. Not all clones are present; in checked studies, unresolved V genes account for under half, and no reason is known for the remainder. This sample has roughly 59,000 clones in its table, and approximately 86% of those were observed once. In total, the top ten clones hold more than 5% of the sample. This material consisted of CD4+ or CD8+ T cells sorted from blood, taken in a trial of the OX40 agonist ivuxolimab. The receptors derive from an adult with an advanced solid tumor such as melanoma, head and neck, liver or kidney cancer.

This chain connects TRBV28 to TRBJ2-3; either TRBD1 or TRBD2 may supply D (5 bases each). The ends were cut back, 11 bases at V and 0 bases at J, with 12 bases in the middle. This CDR3 contains 13 residues. The germline CDR1 and CDR2 sequences are MDHEN and SYDVKM. CDR3 in amino acids: CAARGRSTDTQYF. For the CDR3, the DNA is TGTGCCGCTCGGGGCAGGAGCACAGATACGCAGTATTTT.

This sequence joins TRBV15 and TRBJ2-1; perhaps TRBD2 as D (6 bases). The CDR3 loop spans 16 amino acids. Trimming removed 3 bases from V and 12 bases from J, with 24 bases in between. In germline, CDR1 is LNHNV, CDR2 YYDKDF (reference sequence). The CDR3 reads CATSRGGDRSRFVQFF. CDR3 bases: TGTGCCACCAGCAGGGGGGGAGACCGCTCGCGGTTCGTGCAGTTCTTC.

Written as DNA, the CDR3 is TGTGCCAGCAGTTACTCCGGACAGGGAATGGGGCAGTTCTTC. It encodes CASSYSGQGMGQFF. The chain combines TRBV6-5 with TRBJ2-1, with TRBD1 identical over 8 bases. The trim removed 0 bases at V and 12 bases at J, leaving 7 bases unmatched. The CDR3 extends over 14 amino acids. Germline CDR1 and CDR2: MNHEY and SVGAGI.

The J gene is TRBJ2-2, the V gene TRBV6-5; TRBD1 matches at 9 bases. Looked up from germline, CDR1 is MNHEY and CDR2 is SVGAGI. The CDR3 has 14 amino acids. Unmatched junction bases numbered 4, after V lost 5 bases and J lost 6 bases. DNA for the CDR3: TGTGCCAGCAGTATTGACAGGGGGGCCGGGGAGCTGTTTTTT. Translating gives CASSIDRGAGELFF.

The J gene is TRBJ1-2, the V gene TRBV23-1; D unclear. TRBV23-1 is an ORF, with its function uncertain. The CDR3 loop spans 18 amino acids. Trimming pared 0 bases from V and 3 bases from J, leaving 20 bases between. The CDR3 protein is CASSQSRQGSQVDYGYTF. The CDR3, as DNA: TGCGCCAGCAGTCAATCGCGGCAAGGGAGTCAGGTAGACTATGGCTACACCTTC.

The genes are TRBV5-4 and TRBJ2-1, with 9 bases fitting TRBD2. There are 19 residues in the CDR3. Looked up from germline, CDR1 is SGHNT and CDR2 is YYREEE (reference sequence). The V segment lost 0 bases and the J segment 3 bases; nucleotides outside the gene matches: 13. CDR3 residues: CASSLELAGGLYYYNEQFF. The DNA for the CDR3 is TGTGCCAGCAGCTTGGAATTGGCGGGAGGGCTCTACTACTACAATGAGCAGTTCTTC.

V is TRBV6-5 and J is TRBJ1-5; D gene ambiguous. Trimming took off 2 bases at V and 4 bases at J, with 9 bases between the two ends. The germline V gene encodes CDR1 MNHEY and CDR2 SVGAGI. CDR3 length: 14 amino acids. In DNA form, the CDR3 reads TGTGCCAGCAGTTACACCGCGCAGAATCAGCCCCAGCATTTT. Translation gives CASSYTAQNQPQHF.

The genes are TRBV11-2 and TRBJ1-2, with 7 bases fitting TRBD1. The CDR3 sequence is 16 residues long. The J segment lost 4 bases and the V segment lost 5 bases, leaving 13 bases of the junction unmatched. The germline V gene encodes CDR1 SGHAT and CDR2 FQNNGV. CDR3 nucleotides: TGTGCCAGCAGCCCGAACCCGACAGGGCCTATCTATGGCTACACCTTC. This codes for CASSPNPTGPIYGYTF.

This rearrangement joins TRBV7-8 to TRBJ1-4; maybe TRBD1 (5 bases). Germline values: CDR1 SGHVS, CDR2 FQNEAQ. This CDR3 is built from 17 residues. V was clipped by 1 base and J by 1 base, with 13 bases between them. CDR3 nucleotide sequence: TGTGCCAGCAGCTTAGATGGGGGTGCGGTAACTAATGAAAAACTGTTTTTT. It translates to CASSLDGGAVTNEKLFF. Looking up the rest from reference TRBV7-8 and TRBJ1-4 gives the full variable domain: GAGVSQSPRYKVAKRGQDVALRCDPISGHVSLFWYQQALGQGPEFLTYFQNEAQLDKSGLPSDRFFAERPEGSVSTLKIQRTQQEDSAVYLCASSLDGGAVTNEKLFFGSGTQLSVL.

The chain employs TRBV30 and TRBJ1-4; D is unclear. The CDR3 totals 12 residues. Germline values: CDR1 GTSNPN, CDR2 SVGIG (reference sequence). Between the trimmed V and J ends, which lost 4 bases and 0 bases, there was a span of 3 bases. CDR3 DNA sequence: TGTGCCTGGACGGCAACTAATGAAAAACTGTTTTTT. It codes for CAWTATNEKLFF.

The chain carries TRBV6-5 and TRBJ2-1; 11 positions agree with TRBD2. V dropped 0 bases and J dropped 5; count of bases not matched to a gene: 3. The CDR3 sequence is 16 residues long. Germline assignment: CDR1 MNHEY and CDR2 SVGAGI. CDR3 amino acids: CASSYSLAGVDNEQFF. Here the CDR3 DNA reads TGTGCCAGCAGTTACTCACTAGCGGGAGTAGACAATGAGCAGTTCTTC.

The chain has TRBV18 and TRBJ1-2, with no clear D. Germline V gene sequence: CDR1 KGHSH, CDR2 LQKENI. V was pared by 1 base and J by 0 bases, with 6 bases between. The CDR3 spans 14 residues. CDR3 bases: TGTGCCAGCTCACCACAGCAGGCTAACTATGGCTACACCTTC. As protein: CASSPQQANYGYTF. The full variable domain, rest sourced from reference TRBV18 and TRBJ1-2, is NAGVMQNPRHLVRRRGQEARLRCSPMKGHSHVYWYRQLPEEGLKFMVYLQKENIIDESGMPKERFSAEFPKEGPSILRIQQVVRGDSAAYFCASSPQQANYGYTFGSGTRLTVV.

The rearrangement links TRBV7-9 to TRBJ2-3, with a possible D match to TRBD2 (5 bases). The V end lost 2 bases, the J end lost 5 bases, and 11 bases lay between the germline ends. CDR1 and CDR2 (germline): SEHNR, FQNEAQ (reference sequence). CDR3 length: 14 residues. The CDR3 reads CASSLPSGGDTQYF. The CDR3 nucleotides read TGTGCCAGCAGCTTACCGAGCGGAGGAGATACGCAGTATTTT.

The chain recombines TRBV6-6 with TRBJ2-7; D ambiguous. The CDR3 length is 12 residues. The ends were cut back, 4 bases at V and 2 bases at J, with 6 bases in the middle. The germline V gene has CDR1 MNHNY and CDR2 SVGAGI (reference sequence). The CDR3 bases are TGTGCCAGCAGTTCCACAGCCTACGAGCAGTACTTC. Protein sequence: CASSSTAYEQYF.

The CDR3: CASSYNFVAPNNEQFF. As DNA, the CDR3 is TGTGCCAGCAGTTACAATTTCGTGGCACCGAACAATGAGCAGTTCTTC. This chain links TRBV6-5 with TRBJ2-1; D not certain. The germline V gene has CDR1 MNHEY and CDR2 SVGAGI. CDR3 length: 16 residues. Trimming took 2 bases from V and 5 from J, leaving 16 bases between them.

The chain recombines TRBV28 with TRBJ1-2; D unresolved. V lost 5 bases and J lost 1, with 8 bases in between. The germline gives CDR1 MDHEN, CDR2 SYDVKM. The CDR3 sequence is 13 residues long. The CDR3 spells CASSPESNYGYTF. CDR3 sequence (DNA): TGTGCCAGCAGTCCAGAAAGTAACTATGGCTACACCTTC.

The V call is TRBV27, the J call TRBJ2-7, with D maybe TRBD2 (6 bases). V was clipped by 3 bases and J by 10 bases, with 22 bases between them. CDR3 size: 15 residues. Per germline, CDR1 MNHEY and CDR2 SMNVEV (reference sequence). Here the CDR3 DNA reads TGTGCCAGCAGTTTCTCGCCCGGGACTGGTTCGGCCCAGTACTTC. Protein product: CASSFSPGTGSAQYF.

V usage is TRBV6-6 and J usage is TRBJ2-1, with D hard to call. Trimming pared 5 bases from V and 5 bases from J, leaving 10 bases between. CDR3 length: 13 residues. Germline V gives CDR1 MNHNY, CDR2 SVGAGI (reference sequence). The CDR3 reads CASSDGRNNEQFF. The CDR3, as DNA: TGTGCCAGCAGTGATGGACGAAACAATGAGCAGTTCTTC.

The rearrangement links TRBV27 to TRBJ1-2; the D gene is possibly TRBD1 (5 bases). The CDR3 spans 14 residues. Germline loops: CDR1 MNHEY, CDR2 SMNVEV (reference sequence). The V end was cut by 4 bases, the J end by 4 bases, with 13 bases between. The CDR3: CASSYSGSSYGYTF. Here the CDR3 DNA reads TGTGCCAGCAGTTATTCAGGGTCCTCCTATGGCTACACCTTC.

The V gene is TRBV4-1, the J gene TRBJ1-6; 9 nucleotides line up with TRBD1. The CDR3 has 14 residues. The germline CDR1 and CDR2 sequences are MGHRA and YSYEKL. J lost 7 bases, V lost 4 bases, and 2 bases had no gene match. The CDR3 protein is CASSRQGGNSPLHF. In DNA, the CDR3 is TGCGCCAGCAGCCGACAGGGGGGAAATTCACCCCTCCACTTT.

The V call is TRBV28, the J call TRBJ2-7; TRBD1 matches 8 bases. CDR3 length: 16 residues. Germline V gene sequence: CDR1 MDHEN, CDR2 SYDVKM. V gave up 1 base and J gave up 2 bases; unmatched junction bases: 7. CDR3 DNA: TGTGCCAGCAGTTTATTAACAGGGGGTGAGGCCTACGAGCAGTACTTC. This sequence encodes CASSLLTGGEAYEQYF.